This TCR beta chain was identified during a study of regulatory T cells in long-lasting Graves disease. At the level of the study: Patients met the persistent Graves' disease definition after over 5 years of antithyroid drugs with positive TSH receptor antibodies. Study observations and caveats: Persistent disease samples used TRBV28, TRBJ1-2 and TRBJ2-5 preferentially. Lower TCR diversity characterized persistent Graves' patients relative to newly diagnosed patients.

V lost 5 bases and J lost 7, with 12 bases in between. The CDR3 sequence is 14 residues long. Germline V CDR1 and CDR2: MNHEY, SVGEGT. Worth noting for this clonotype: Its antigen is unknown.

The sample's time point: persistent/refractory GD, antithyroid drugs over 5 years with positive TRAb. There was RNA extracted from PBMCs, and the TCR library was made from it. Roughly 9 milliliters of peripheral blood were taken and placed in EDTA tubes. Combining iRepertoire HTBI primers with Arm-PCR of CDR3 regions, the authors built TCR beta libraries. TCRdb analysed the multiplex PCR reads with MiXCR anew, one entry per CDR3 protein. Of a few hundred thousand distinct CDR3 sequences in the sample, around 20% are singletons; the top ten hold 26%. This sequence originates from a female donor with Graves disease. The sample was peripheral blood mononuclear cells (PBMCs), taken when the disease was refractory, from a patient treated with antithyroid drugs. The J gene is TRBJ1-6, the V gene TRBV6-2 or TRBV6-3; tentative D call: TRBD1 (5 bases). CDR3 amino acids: CASSQQTENSPLHF. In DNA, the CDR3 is TGTGCCAGCAGTCAGCAGACAGAAAATTCACCCCTCCACTTT.